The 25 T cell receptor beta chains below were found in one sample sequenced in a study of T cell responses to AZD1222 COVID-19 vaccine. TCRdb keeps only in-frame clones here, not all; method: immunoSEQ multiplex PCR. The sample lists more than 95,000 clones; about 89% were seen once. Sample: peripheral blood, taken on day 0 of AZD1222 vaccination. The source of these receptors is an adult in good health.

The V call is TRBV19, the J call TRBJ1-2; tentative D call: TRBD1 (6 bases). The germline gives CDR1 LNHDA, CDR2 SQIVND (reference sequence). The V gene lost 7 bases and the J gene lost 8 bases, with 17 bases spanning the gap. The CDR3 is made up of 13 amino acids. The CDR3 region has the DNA TGTGCCAGTAAGGGGGGAGGGCTGGGCGGCTACACCTTC. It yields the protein CASKGGGLGGYTF.

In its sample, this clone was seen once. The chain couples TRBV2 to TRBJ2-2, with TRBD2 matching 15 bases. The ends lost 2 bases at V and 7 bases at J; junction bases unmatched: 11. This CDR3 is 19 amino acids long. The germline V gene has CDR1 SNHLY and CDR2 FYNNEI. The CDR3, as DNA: TGTGCCAGCAGTGAATTCGGGACTAGCGGGAGGAAACCGGGCGGGGAGCTGTTTTTT. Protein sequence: CASSEFGTSGRKPGGELFF.

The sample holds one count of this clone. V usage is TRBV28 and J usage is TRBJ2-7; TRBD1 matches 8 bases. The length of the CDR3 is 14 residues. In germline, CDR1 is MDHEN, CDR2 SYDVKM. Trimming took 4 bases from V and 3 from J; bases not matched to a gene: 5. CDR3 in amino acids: CASSSGQGDYEQYF. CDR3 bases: TGTGCCAGCAGTTCCGGACAGGGCGACTACGAGCAGTACTTC.

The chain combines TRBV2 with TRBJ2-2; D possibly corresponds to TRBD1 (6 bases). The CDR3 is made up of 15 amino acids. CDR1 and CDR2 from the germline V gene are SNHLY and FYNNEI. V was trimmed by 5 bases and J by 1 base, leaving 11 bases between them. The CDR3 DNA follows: TGTGCCAGCAGTAGAGAGGGACAGAACACCGGGGAGCTGTTTTTT. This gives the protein CASSREGQNTGELFF.

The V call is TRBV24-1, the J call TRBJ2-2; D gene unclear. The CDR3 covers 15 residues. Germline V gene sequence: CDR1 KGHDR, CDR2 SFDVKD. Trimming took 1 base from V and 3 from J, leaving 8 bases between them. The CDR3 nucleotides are TGTGCCACCAGTGATTTCATTCAGGACACCGGGGAGCTGTTTTTT. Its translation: CATSDFIQDTGELFF.

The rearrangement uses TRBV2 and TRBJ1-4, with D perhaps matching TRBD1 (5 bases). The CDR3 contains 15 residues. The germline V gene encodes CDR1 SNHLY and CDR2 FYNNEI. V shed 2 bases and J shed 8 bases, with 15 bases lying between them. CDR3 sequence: CASSESMGLREKLFF. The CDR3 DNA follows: TGTGCCAGCAGTGAATCAATGGGGCTGAGAGAAAAACTGTTTTTT.

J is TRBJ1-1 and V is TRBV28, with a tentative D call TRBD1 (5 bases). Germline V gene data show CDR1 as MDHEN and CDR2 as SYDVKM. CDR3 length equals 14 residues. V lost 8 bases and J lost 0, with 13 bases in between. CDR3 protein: CASQPGQMNTEAFF. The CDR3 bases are TGTGCCAGCCAACCGGGGCAGATGAACACTGAAGCTTTCTTT.

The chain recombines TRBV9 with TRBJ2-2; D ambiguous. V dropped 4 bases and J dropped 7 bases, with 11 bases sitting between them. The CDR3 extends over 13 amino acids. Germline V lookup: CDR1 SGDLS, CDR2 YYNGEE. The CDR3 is CASSRLEDGELFF. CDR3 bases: TGTGCCAGCAGCCGCCTAGAGGACGGGGAGCTGTTTTTT.

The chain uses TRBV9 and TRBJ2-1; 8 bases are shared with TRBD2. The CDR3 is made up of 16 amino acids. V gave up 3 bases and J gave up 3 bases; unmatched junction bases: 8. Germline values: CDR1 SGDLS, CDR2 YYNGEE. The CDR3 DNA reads TGTGCCAGCAGCGGTCGGGAGGGAGTCGTCTACAATGAGCAGTTCTTC. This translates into CASSGREGVVYNEQFF.

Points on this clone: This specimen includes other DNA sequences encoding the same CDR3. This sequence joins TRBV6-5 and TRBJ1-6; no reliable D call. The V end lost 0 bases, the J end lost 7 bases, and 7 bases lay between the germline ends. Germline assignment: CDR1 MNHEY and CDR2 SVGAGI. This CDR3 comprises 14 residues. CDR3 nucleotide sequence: TGTGCCAGCAGTTACTCGACGGGAAATTCACCCCTCCACTTT. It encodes CASSYSTGNSPLHF.

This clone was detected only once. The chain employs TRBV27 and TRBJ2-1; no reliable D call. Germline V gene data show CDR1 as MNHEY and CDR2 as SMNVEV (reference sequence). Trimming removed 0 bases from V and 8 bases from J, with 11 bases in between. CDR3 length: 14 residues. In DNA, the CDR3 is TGTGCCAGCAGTTTATCCCCCCCCGGCTATGAGCAGTTCTTC. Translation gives CASSLSPPGYEQFF.

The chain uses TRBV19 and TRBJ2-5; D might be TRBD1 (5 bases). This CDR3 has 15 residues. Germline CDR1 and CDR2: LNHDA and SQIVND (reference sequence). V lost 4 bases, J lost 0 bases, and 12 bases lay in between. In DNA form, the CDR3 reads TGTGCCAGTAGTAAAGGGGCAGGGTACCAAGAGACCCAGTACTTC. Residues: CASSKGAGYQETQYF.

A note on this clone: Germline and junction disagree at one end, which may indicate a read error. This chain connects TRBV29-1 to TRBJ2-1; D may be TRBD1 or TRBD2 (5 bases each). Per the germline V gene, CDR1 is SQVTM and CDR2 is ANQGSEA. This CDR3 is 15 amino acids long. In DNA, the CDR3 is TGCAGCGTGGAAGGGACGTCCTTACTATACAATGAGCAGTTCTTC. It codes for CSVEGTSLLYNEQFF.

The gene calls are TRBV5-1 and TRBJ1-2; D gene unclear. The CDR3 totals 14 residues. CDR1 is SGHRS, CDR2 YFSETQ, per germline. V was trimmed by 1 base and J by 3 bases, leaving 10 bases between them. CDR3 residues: CASSLRQFDYGYTF. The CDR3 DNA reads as TGCGCCAGCAGCTTGAGGCAGTTTGACTATGGCTACACCTTC.

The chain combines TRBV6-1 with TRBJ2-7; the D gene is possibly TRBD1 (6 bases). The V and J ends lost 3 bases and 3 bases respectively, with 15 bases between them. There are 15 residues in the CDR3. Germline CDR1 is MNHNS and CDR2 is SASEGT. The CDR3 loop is CASSEGIQGYYEQYF. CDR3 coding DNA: TGTGCCAGCAGTGAGGGTATTCAGGGGTACTACGAGCAGTACTTC.

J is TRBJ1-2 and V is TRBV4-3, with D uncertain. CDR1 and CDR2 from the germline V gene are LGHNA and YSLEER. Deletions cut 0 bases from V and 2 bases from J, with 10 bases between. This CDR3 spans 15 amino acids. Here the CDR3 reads CASSQDPRRNYGYTF. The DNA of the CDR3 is TGCGCCAGCAGCCAAGATCCACGGCGGAACTATGGCTACACCTTC.

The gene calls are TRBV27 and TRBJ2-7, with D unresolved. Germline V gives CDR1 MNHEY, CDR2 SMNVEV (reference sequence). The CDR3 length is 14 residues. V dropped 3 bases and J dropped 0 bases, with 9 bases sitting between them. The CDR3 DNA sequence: TGTGCCAGCAGTTTGGGTGATTTCTCCTACGAGCAGTACTTC. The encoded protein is CASSLGDFSYEQYF.

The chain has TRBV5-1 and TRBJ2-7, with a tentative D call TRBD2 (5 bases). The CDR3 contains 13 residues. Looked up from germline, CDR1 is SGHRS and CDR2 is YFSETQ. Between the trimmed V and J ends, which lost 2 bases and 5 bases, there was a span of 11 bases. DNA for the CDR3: TGCGCCAGCAGCTTTAAGGAGGACGACGAGCAGTACTTC. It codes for CASSFKEDDEQYF.

This CDR3 is CASEGLGLAKNIQYF. CDR3 DNA sequence: TGTGCCAGCGAGGGACTAGGACTAGCCAAAAACATTCAGTACTTC. The V gene is TRBV2, the J gene TRBJ2-4; 8 nucleotides agree with TRBD2. CDR1 is SNHLY and CDR2 is FYNNEI in the germline V gene. This CDR3 has 15 amino acids. The ends lost 8 bases at V and 0 bases at J; junction bases unmatched: 6.

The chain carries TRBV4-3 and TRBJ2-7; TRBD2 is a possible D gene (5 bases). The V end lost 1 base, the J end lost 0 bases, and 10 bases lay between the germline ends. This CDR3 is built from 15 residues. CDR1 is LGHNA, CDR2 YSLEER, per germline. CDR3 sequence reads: CASSQANGVSYEQYF. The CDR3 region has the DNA TGCGCCAGCAGCCAAGCTAACGGGGTCTCCTACGAGCAGTACTTC.

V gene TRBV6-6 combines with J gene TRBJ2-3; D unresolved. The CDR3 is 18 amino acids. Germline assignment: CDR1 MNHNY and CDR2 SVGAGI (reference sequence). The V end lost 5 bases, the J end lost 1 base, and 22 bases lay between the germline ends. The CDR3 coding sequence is TGTGCCAGCAGTCAATATTGGGGTACTTCAAGTCGCACAGATACGCAGTATTTT. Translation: CASSQYWGTSSRTDTQYF.

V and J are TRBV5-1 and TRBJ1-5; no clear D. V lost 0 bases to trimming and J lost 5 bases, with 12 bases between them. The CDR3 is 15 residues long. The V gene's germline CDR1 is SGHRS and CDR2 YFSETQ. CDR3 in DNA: TGCGCCAGCAGCTTGGGGTCTGCGCGGGATCAGCCCCAGCATTTT. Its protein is CASSLGSARDQPQHF.

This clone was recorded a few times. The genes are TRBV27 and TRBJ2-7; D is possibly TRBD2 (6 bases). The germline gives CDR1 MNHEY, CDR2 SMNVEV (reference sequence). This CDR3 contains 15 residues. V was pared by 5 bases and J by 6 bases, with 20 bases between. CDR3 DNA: TGTGCCAGCAGTCCTCACTTGGGACTGCCCGGCGAGCAGTACTTC. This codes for CASSPHLGLPGEQYF.

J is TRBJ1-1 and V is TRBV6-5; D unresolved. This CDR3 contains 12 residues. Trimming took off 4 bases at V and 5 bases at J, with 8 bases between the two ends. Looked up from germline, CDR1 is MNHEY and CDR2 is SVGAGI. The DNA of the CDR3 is TGTGCCAGCAGTTCCAGAGGGACTGAAGCTTTCTTT. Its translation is CASSSRGTEAFF.

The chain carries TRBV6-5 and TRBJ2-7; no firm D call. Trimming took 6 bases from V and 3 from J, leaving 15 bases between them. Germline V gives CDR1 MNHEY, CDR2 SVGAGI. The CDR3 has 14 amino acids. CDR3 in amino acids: CASRPIVGDYEQYF. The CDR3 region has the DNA TGTGCCAGCAGGCCCATCGTTGGAGACTACGAGCAGTACTTC.